The rows below give T cell receptor beta chains drawn from one sample of a study of graft-versus-host responses after intestinal transplantation. Profiled with immunoSEQ multiplex PCR; TCRdb holds only in-frame clones, not every one. The sample has 4,600 or so clones, around 30% seen once. Sequencing used alloreactive CD4+ T cells from a mixed lymphocyte reaction culture, obtained before intestinal transplant. The receptors derive from a human patient who received an intestinal transplant. Each CDR3 is given with its conserved first and last residue. Fields, in order: CDR3 protein, CDR3 DNA, CDR3 length, J gene, clone size, V gene, D gene. A D gene is named only where the DNA matches it firmly. Not every row has a clone size; where given, it reads once, few, many or a size class.

CAWSVSTGFEAFF,TGTGCCTGGAGTGTAAGTACAGGCTTTGAAGCTTTCTTT,13,TRBJ1-1,.,TRBV30,.
CASSFLTNEQYF,TGTGCCAGCAGCTTCTTGACCAACGAGCAGTACTTC,12,TRBJ2-7,.,TRBV7-6,.
CAISDADTYNEQFF,TGTGCCATCAGTGACGCGGACACCTACAATGAGCAGTTCTTC,14,TRBJ2-1,.,TRBV10-3,.
CAWSVRQNQPQHF,TGTGCCTGGAGTGTACGACAGAATCAGCCCCAGCATTTT,13,TRBJ1-5,.,TRBV30,.
CASSLVAGNQPQHF,TGTGCCAGCAGCTTAGTGGCAGGGAATCAGCCCCAGCATTTT,14,TRBJ1-5,few,TRBV7-6,.
CASKYTYPRKTYGYTF,TGTGCCAGCAAGTATACTTATCCACGAAAGACCTATGGCTACACCTTC,16,TRBJ1-2,.,TRBV5-8,.
CSVSGLGTLGEQYF,TGCAGCGTTTCTGGCCTGGGTACCCTAGGGGAGCAGTACTTC,14,TRBJ2-7,few,TRBV29-1,.
CASSLGREKLFF,TGCGCCAGCAGCTTGGGTCGGGAAAAACTGTTTTTT,12,TRBJ1-4,medium-sized,TRBV5-1,.
CAFDRDMSQAFF,TGTGCCTTTGACAGGGATATGTCGCAAGCTTTCTTT,12,TRBJ1-1,.,TRBV30,TRBD1
CAITKTGMNTEAFF,TGTGCCATCACCAAGACAGGGATGAACACTGAAGCTTTCTTT,14,TRBJ1-1,medium-sized,TRBV10-3,TRBD1
CASRGGGGTQYF,TGCGCCAGCAGAGGGGGCGGGGGGACCCAGTACTTC,12,TRBJ2-5,.,TRBV10-2,.
CASSPRLLGGYTF,TGTGCCAGCAGCCCGCGGTTGTTAGGCGGCTACACCTTC,13,TRBJ1-2,medium-sized,TRBV5-5,.
CASSLGGTGVIGGYTF,TGCGCCAGCAGCTTGGGAGGGACAGGCGTAATAGGGGGCTACACCTTC,16,TRBJ1-2,few,TRBV5-1,TRBD1
CASSQDEGRGYEQYF,TGTGCCAGCAGCCAAGATGAGGGGAGGGGCTACGAGCAGTACTTC,15,TRBJ2-7,.,TRBV14,TRBD2
CASSPGTGNALAGYTF,TGTGCCAGCTCACCAGGGACAGGGAACGCGCTGGCTGGCTACACCTTC,16,TRBJ1-2,once,TRBV18,TRBD1
CAISEATGMGNEQFF,TGTGCCATCAGTGAGGCTACAGGGATGGGGAATGAGCAGTTCTTC,15,TRBJ2-1,.,TRBV10-3,.
CAISNTGGRNYGYTF,TGTGCCATCAGCAACACGGGGGGCAGAAACTATGGCTACACCTTC,15,TRBJ1-2,.,TRBV10-3,.
CASSLGVIAGFTDTQYF,TGTGCCAGCAGCTTAGGGGTCATAGCGGGGTTCACAGATACGCAGTATTTT,17,TRBJ2-3,.,TRBV7-6,TRBD2
CASSLEQGPNQPQHF,TGTGCCAGCAGCTTGGAACAGGGACCCAATCAGCCCCAGCATTTT,15,TRBJ1-5,once,TRBV5-5,.
CALRGDRKVCSYEQYF,TGTGCCCTGAGGGGGGACAGGAAAGTTTGCTCCTACGAGCAGTACTTC,16,TRBJ2-7,medium-sized,TRBV6-4,TRBD1
CASSHGLGTEAAFF,TGCGCCAGCAGCCACGGCCTCGGGACAGAAGCAGCTTTCTTT,14,TRBJ1-1,.,TRBV4-1,TRBD1
CASSLGRDEQYF,TGTGCCAGCAGCTTAGGCAGGGACGAGCAGTACTTC,12,TRBJ2-7,.,TRBV7-7,.
CASSSFGQGGSPRNQPQHF,TGTGCCAGCAGTTCATTCGGACAGGGTGGGTCCCCAAGGAATCAGCCCCAGCATTTT,19,TRBJ1-5,.,TRBV27,TRBD1
CASSLADISPPKEPQHF,TGTGCCAGCAGCTTAGCAGACATTTCTCCACCCAAGGAGCCCCAGCATTTT,17,TRBJ1-5,.,TRBV11-1,.